This T cell receptor beta chain comes out of a study of tumor-infiltrating lymphocytes in primary liver carcinoma. TCR beta cDNA was prepared out of 500 ng total RNA by means of a constant-region primer. Slightly modified ARM-PCR served as the procedure for the TCR beta libraries. These libraries came from three rounds of nested multiplex PCR. TCRdb reanalysed the multiplex PCR reads using MiXCR and keeps one entry per CDR3 protein. The sample has about 100,000 distinct CDR3 sequences; around 71% are singletons. Total RNA and DNA came together from approximately 20-30 mg of bulk tissue without cell sorting. The sample comprised liver tumor tissue from sampling region 2. The subset here: tumor region T2, inferior pole. This TCR was recovered from a woman aged 60-75 years with primary liver carcinoma and hepatitis B virus infection.

CDR3 loop: CASSLSWTWGDGYTF. In DNA, the CDR3 is TGCGCCAGCAGCCTGTCCTGGACATGGGGAGATGGCTACACCTTC. The rearrangement joins TRBV5-1 to TRBJ1-2; D is possibly TRBD1 (5 bases). The germline CDR1 and CDR2 sequences are SGHRS and YFSETQ. Trimming stripped 4 bases from V and 6 bases from J, with 19 bases between. This CDR3 is built from 15 residues. Complete variable domain (other parts from reference TRBV5-1 and TRBJ1-2): KAGVTQTPRYLIKTRGQQVTLSCSPISGHRSVSWYQQTPGQGLQFLFEYFSETQRNKGNFPGRFSGRQFSNSRSEMNVSTLELGDSALYLCASSLSWTWGDGYTFGSGTRLTVV.